This entry lists 29 T cell receptor beta chains sequenced from one sample in a study of T cell changes during pregnancy in multiple sclerosis. Only in-frame clones appear in the TCRdb table, and some are missing; sequencing was by immunoSEQ multiplex PCR. The sample has tens of thousands of clones; around 93% are singletons. The source was CD4+ T cells from peripheral blood mononuclear cells, collected after pregnancy. These receptors were taken from a female donor with multiple sclerosis, enrolled in a pregnancy study.

In its sample, this clone was seen a few times. The rearrangement links TRBV5-6 to TRBJ1-1, with TRBD1 matching 7 bases. From germline, CDR1 is SGHDT and CDR2 YYEEEE. The CDR3 loop spans 15 amino acids. Unmatched junction bases numbered 7, after V lost 4 bases and J lost 1 base. DNA for the CDR3: TGTGCCAGCAGCGAATTGGGACAGCCGAACACTGAAGCTTTCTTT. Protein sequence: CASSELGQPNTEAFF.

The V gene is TRBV30, the J gene TRBJ2-6; D might be TRBD1 (6 bases). The CDR3 spans 17 residues. Looked up from germline, CDR1 is GTSNPN and CDR2 is SVGIG (reference sequence). V lost 0 bases and J 2 bases, leaving 14 bases between the germline ends. Written as DNA, the CDR3 is TGTGCCTGGAGTGTGGTAACAGGGAGTCCTGGGGCCAACGTCCTGACTTTC. Residues: CAWSVVTGSPGANVLTF.

The count of this clone is one. The rearrangement links TRBV7-2 to TRBJ2-3; D is undetermined. The CDR3 contains 12 residues. V was shortened by 7 bases and J by 5 bases, with 10 bases between the two germline ends. Germline loops: CDR1 SGHTA, CDR2 FQGNSA. The CDR3 nucleotides are TGTGCCAGCACCCCCGCCGGAGATACGCAGTATTTT. Residues: CASTPAGDTQYF.

V usage is TRBV6-1 and J usage is TRBJ2-7, with unresolved D. This CDR3 has 15 residues. Germline CDR1 MNHNS, CDR2 SASEGT. V was trimmed by 0 bases and J by 2 bases, leaving 11 bases between them. This chain's CDR3 is CASSEAVTSPYEQYF. Written as DNA, the CDR3 is TGTGCCAGCAGTGAAGCGGTGACTTCCCCCTACGAGCAGTACTTC.

The rearrangement uses TRBV27 and TRBJ1-5; TRBD1 might be the D (5 bases). The CDR3 runs 15 residues. Looked up from germline, CDR1 is MNHEY and CDR2 is SMNVEV (reference sequence). The V and J ends lost 1 base and 6 bases respectively, with 13 bases between them. The CDR3 here is CASSLFGGVGQPQHF. As DNA, the CDR3 is TGTGCCAGCAGTTTATTCGGGGGTGTAGGTCAGCCCCAGCATTTT.

This chain links TRBV7-6 with TRBJ1-4; a possible D gene is TRBD1 (6 bases). Germline lookup yields CDR1 SGHVS and CDR2 FNYEAQ. The CDR3 extends over 15 amino acids. V dropped 0 bases and J dropped 6 bases, with 11 bases sitting between them. Here the CDR3 reads CASSLADSTYEKLFF. CDR3 nucleotides: TGTGCCAGCAGCTTAGCGGACAGCACCTATGAAAAACTGTTTTTT. The variable domain in full, with the rest retrieved from reference TRBV7-6 and TRBJ1-4, is GAGVSQSPRYKVTKRGQDVALRCDPISGHVSLYWYRQALGQGPEFLTYFNYEAQQDKSGLPNDRFSAERPEGSISTLTIQRTEQRDSAMYRCASSLADSTYEKLFFGSGTQLSVL.

The V call is TRBV5-4, the J call TRBJ2-1, with D perhaps TRBD1 (6 bases). The CDR3 extends over 17 amino acids. V shed 4 bases and J shed 3 bases, with 20 bases lying between them. Germline V CDR1 and CDR2: SGHNT, YYREEE (reference sequence). DNA of the CDR3: TGTGCCAGCAGCGTCTATCAGGGGAGCTCCATCTACAATGAGCAGTTCTTC. It is translated as CASSVYQGSSIYNEQFF.

This clone was found once. The chain has TRBV19 and TRBJ1-2; D is unresolved. CDR3 length equals 13 residues. Germline CDR1 reads LNHDA; CDR2 reads SQIVND (reference sequence). The ends were cut back, 10 bases at V and 4 bases at J, with 16 bases in the middle. Here the CDR3 DNA reads TGTGCCACCCCTCGTCCCGGTGGCTATGGCTACACCTTC. Protein sequence: CATPRPGGYGYTF.

The chain carries TRBV14 and TRBJ1-5; TRBD1 is a possible D gene (5 bases). The V gene lost 1 base and the J gene lost 7 bases, with 8 bases spanning the gap. Germline V gene sequence: CDR1 SGHDN, CDR2 FVKESK. CDR3 length: 13 residues. The CDR3: CASSQVRGQPQHF. The CDR3 coding sequence is TGTGCCAGCAGCCAAGTTCGGGGGCAGCCCCAGCATTTT.

V and J are TRBV9 and TRBJ2-3, with a tentative D call TRBD2 (5 bases). Trimming took 0 bases from V and 0 from J, leaving 8 bases between them. The CDR3 is 15 amino acids. From germline, CDR1 is SGDLS and CDR2 YYNGEE. The CDR3 DNA follows: TGTGCCAGCAGCGTAGGAACTAGGAGCACAGATACGCAGTATTTT. Protein: CASSVGTRSTDTQYF.

The V gene is TRBV25-1, the J gene TRBJ1-4; 9 nucleotides line up with TRBD1. Germline lookup yields CDR1 MGHDK and CDR2 SYGVNS. The trim removed 4 bases at V and 11 bases at J, leaving 8 bases unmatched. The CDR3 consists of 14 residues. The CDR3, as DNA: TGTGCCAGCAGTGCGGGACAGGGCCAGTGGAAACTGTTTTTT. Translated, it gives CASSAGQGQWKLFF.

The chain uses TRBV6-1 and TRBJ2-1; 7 bases are shared with TRBD2. The CDR3 has 14 residues. V shed 6 bases and J 0 bases; nucleotides not matched to a gene: 2. Germline lookup yields CDR1 MNHNS and CDR2 SASEGT. This chain's CDR3 is CASSGGSSYNEQFF. The CDR3 nucleotides read TGTGCCAGCAGCGGGGGGAGCTCCTACAATGAGCAGTTCTTC.

The chain employs TRBV30 and TRBJ1-1; D gene uncertain. CDR1 is GTSNPN and CDR2 is SVGIG in the germline V gene (reference sequence). Trimming cost V 2 bases and J 5 bases, with 9 bases left between them. This CDR3 region has 12 residues. The CDR3 protein is CAWSLSTTEAFF. DNA of the CDR3: TGTGCCTGGAGTTTGAGTACGACTGAAGCTTTCTTT.

V is TRBV4-3 and J is TRBJ1-6; possible D gene TRBD1, 5 bases. The CDR3 totals 14 residues. Trimming stripped 3 bases from V and 8 bases from J, with 11 bases between. Germline V lookup: CDR1 LGHNA, CDR2 YSLEER. CDR3 residues: CASSQESRDSPLHF. The CDR3 DNA reads as TGCGCCAGCAGCCAGGAGAGCAGGGATTCACCCCTCCACTTT.

This clone was counted once. V is TRBV19 and J is TRBJ1-1; D is ambiguous. Germline V gene lookup returns CDR1 LNHDA and CDR2 SQIVND (reference sequence). The V gene lost 7 bases and the J gene lost 0 bases, with 30 bases spanning the gap. This CDR3 has 20 residues. CDR3 sequence reads: CASTTRWIGQPGLMNTEAFF. The CDR3 nucleotides read TGTGCCAGTACCACTCGGTGGATCGGGCAGCCAGGACTTATGAACACTGAAGCTTTCTTT.

This chain joins TRBV7-9 and TRBJ2-3, with a possible D match to TRBD1 (5 bases). Germline V gene data show CDR1 as SEHNR and CDR2 as FQNEAQ (reference sequence). The CDR3 consists of 16 residues. Trimming took 4 bases from V and 0 from J, leaving 14 bases between them. This chain's CDR3 is CASSSRVDSSTDTQYF. DNA of the CDR3: TGTGCCAGCAGCTCAAGGGTCGACAGCAGCACAGATACGCAGTATTTT.

The chain employs TRBV21-1 and TRBJ1-5. TRBV21-1 is a listed pseudogene. This CDR3 is built from 19 residues. In DNA form, the CDR3 reads TGTGCCAGCTTCATTCTGGTTTTTGGAGCCCATAGAGGCAATCAGCCCCAGCATTTT. Amino acid sequence: CASFILVFGAHRGNQPQHF.

The chain joins TRBV19 to TRBJ1-1; 7 bases agree with TRBD1. CDR3 length: 13 residues. In germline, CDR1 is LNHDA, CDR2 SQIVND (reference sequence). Losses at the gene ends were 5 bases for V and 4 bases for J; bases not matched to a gene: 4. The CDR3 DNA is TGTGCCAGTAGTCGAACAGGGGCCACTGAAGCTTTCTTT. This gives the protein CASSRTGATEAFF.

The chain has TRBV4-2 and TRBJ1-4; D perhaps matches TRBD1 (6 bases). Trimming took 1 base from V and 5 from J, leaving 8 bases between them. Germline V gives CDR1 LGHNA, CDR2 YNFKEQ. CDR3 length: 14 residues. CDR3 nucleotide sequence: TGTGCCAGCAGCCAAGGCGACAGGAATGAAAAACTGTTTTTT. It yields the protein CASSQGDRNEKLFF.

The chain has TRBV14 and TRBJ2-7, with TRBD1 matching over 12 bases. Looked up from germline, CDR1 is SGHDN and CDR2 is FVKESK. Trimming cost V 4 bases and J 4 bases; bases outside gene matches: 5. This CDR3 comprises 15 residues. The CDR3 nucleotides read TGTGCCAGCAGCCGGATGGGACAGGGGGCGTACGAGCAGTACTTC. Residues: CASSRMGQGAYEQYF.

The chain uses TRBV23-1 and TRBJ1-1; weak D call: TRBD1 (5 bases). TRBV23-1 is identified as an open reading frame with a role that is uncertain. V shed 3 bases and J shed 1 base, with 15 bases lying between them. The CDR3 sequence is 16 residues long. The CDR3 protein is CASSQTVTTENTEAFF. The CDR3 coding sequence is TGCGCCAGCAGTCAGACAGTCACGACCGAGAACACTGAAGCTTTCTTT.

The CDR3, as DNA: TGTGCCAGCAGCTTACGAGGGTACACTGAAGCTTTCTTT. Protein product: CASSLRGYTEAFF. The chain uses TRBV11-1 and TRBJ1-1; D is uncertain. CDR3 length: 13 amino acids. V shed 2 bases and J shed 3 bases, with 7 bases lying between them. CDR1 and CDR2 (germline): SGHAT, FQDESV (reference sequence).

This clone was picked up one time. CDR3 loop: CSVETQGSLYNEQFF. In DNA form, the CDR3 reads TGCAGCGTTGAAACACAGGGTAGCCTTTACAATGAGCAGTTCTTC. The chain is built from TRBV29-1 and TRBJ2-1; perhaps TRBD1 as D (6 bases). The germline V and J ends were trimmed by 2 bases and 4 bases, with 15 bases remaining between them. Germline loops: CDR1 SQVTM, CDR2 ANQGSEA. The CDR3 runs to 15 residues.

The V and J genes are TRBV7-2 and TRBJ1-1, with TRBD1 matching over 7 bases. In germline, CDR1 is SGHTA, CDR2 FQGNSA. The CDR3 sequence is 14 residues long. V trimming: 5 bases; J trimming: 4 bases; junction bases outside the gene matches: 7. CDR3 bases: TGTGCCAGCAGCACACGGGACAGCGTCACTGAAGCTTTCTTT. As protein: CASSTRDSVTEAFF.

The chain has TRBV7-9 and TRBJ2-3, with TRBD2 identical over 8 bases. Germline V gene sequence: CDR1 SEHNR, CDR2 FQNEAQ (reference sequence). After removal of 3 bases from V and 2 bases from J, the junction contained 4 bases not matched to a gene. This CDR3 has 15 residues. In DNA form, the CDR3 reads TGTGCCAGCAGCTTCCTAGCGGGTATCACAGATACGCAGTATTTT. It codes for CASSFLAGITDTQYF. The full variable domain, completed using reference TRBV7-9 and TRBJ2-3, is DTGVSQNPRHKITKRGQNVTFRCDPISEHNRLYWYRQTLGQGPEFLTYFQNEAQLEKSRLLSDRFSAERPKGSFSTLEIQRTEQGDSAMYLCASSFLAGITDTQYFGPGTRLTVL.

The chain carries TRBV18 and TRBJ1-1; D not resolved. Trimming stripped 3 bases from V and 1 base from J, with 9 bases between. CDR1 KGHSH and CDR2 LQKENI come from the germline V gene. This CDR3 is built from 14 residues. CDR3 protein: CASSPAVANTEAFF. In DNA form, the CDR3 reads TGTGCCAGCTCACCCGCTGTAGCGAACACTGAAGCTTTCTTT.

The chain has TRBV6-1 and TRBJ2-3, with unresolved D. Germline assignment: CDR1 MNHNS and CDR2 SASEGT. V lost 3 bases to trimming and J lost 5 bases, with 12 bases between them. This CDR3 has 14 amino acids. Here the CDR3 DNA reads TGTGCCAGCAGTGAGGTCATGGCAGGAGATACGCAGTATTTT. Translated: CASSEVMAGDTQYF.

The V call is TRBV4-1, the J call TRBJ2-2; a possible D gene is TRBD2 (6 bases). The CDR3 covers 16 residues. Germline-derived CDR1 and CDR2 are MGHRA and YSYEKL. The V end was cut by 4 bases, the J end by 4 bases, with 16 bases between. The CDR3 DNA reads as TGCGCCAGCAGCCGATCTGGCGGGGACCCCACCGGGGAGCTGTTTTTT. Translated, it gives CASSRSGGDPTGELFF.

The sample holds one count of this clone. The chain couples TRBV7-9 to TRBJ1-6; tentatively, D is TRBD1 (5 bases). This CDR3 comprises 13 residues. Germline V gene lookup returns CDR1 SEHNR and CDR2 FQNEAQ (reference sequence). The V and J ends lost 3 bases and 5 bases respectively, with 5 bases between them. CDR3 amino acids: CASSFRDNSPLHF. The CDR3 nucleotides are TGTGCCAGCAGCTTCAGGGATAATTCACCCCTCCACTTT.